The source of this T cell receptor beta chain is a study of long-term antiretroviral therapy in people with HIV. The V gene's germline CDR1 is ENHRY and CDR2 SYGVKD. Trimming at V came to 0 bases and at J to 4 bases, leaving 7 bases not matched to a gene. This CDR3 region has 16 residues. Before DNA extraction, roughly 0.9-10 million cryopreserved PBMC were held in the samples. Investigators performed immunoSEQ version v3.0 at survey level. Method: immunoSEQ multiplex PCR; TCRdb's copy keeps in-frame clones and lacks some. The data show about 21,000 clones, 80% to 85% seen once. The chain is built from TRBV10-3 and TRBJ2-7; 9 bases fit TRBD2. The sequenced sample was unsorted PBMCs, obtained 1.9 years after starting antiretroviral therapy. This receptor was obtained from a woman aged 45-65 years with HIV. Here the CDR3 reads CAISESRGGANYEQYF. For the CDR3, the DNA is TGTGCCATCAGTGAGTCACGCGGGGGGGCCAATTACGAGCAGTACTTC.